The 5 T cell receptor beta chains presented below share a single source sample, sequenced in a study of fetal regulatory T cell absence and autoimmunity. Using immunoSEQ multiplex PCR, the repertoire was profiled, and TCRdb retains in-frame clones only, with some absent. The table shows around 100,000 clones, with around 72% occurring only once. Sequenced sample: pancreas tissue. The receptors were sampled from a male donor with IPEX syndrome.

The DNA for the CDR3 is TGTGCCAGCAGCAAAGACTATAGCGGGAGGGAAAACACCGGGGAGCTGTTTTTT. This encodes CASSKDYSGRENTGELFF. The chain recombines TRBV5-5 with TRBJ2-2, with 11 bases identical to TRBD2. The ends lost 4 bases at V and 2 bases at J; junction bases unmatched: 10. CDR1 and CDR2 from the germline V gene are SGHKS and YYEKEE (reference sequence). This CDR3 is built from 18 residues.

The chain combines TRBV6-5 with TRBJ1-1; D is uncertain. Germline values: CDR1 MNHEY, CDR2 SVGAGI. V lost 0 bases and J 11 bases, leaving 13 bases between the germline ends. The CDR3 is 13 amino acids. The CDR3 region has the DNA TGTGCCAGCAGTTACTCGATTGGGAGCTGGGCTTTCTTT. Protein sequence: CASSYSIGSWAFF.

This clone was counted a few times. The rearrangement joins TRBV7-2 to TRBJ1-6; D unclear. With 2 bases removed from V and 7 bases from J, the gap between germline ends came to 6 bases. Germline CDR1 reads SGHTA; CDR2 reads FQGNSA. This CDR3 spans 13 amino acids. The CDR3 sequence is CASSLIGNSPLHF. The DNA of the CDR3 is TGTGCCAGCAGCTTAATAGGGAATTCACCCCTCCACTTT.

The gene calls are TRBV27 and TRBJ2-7; 7 nucleotides line up with TRBD2. Germline CDR1 reads MNHEY; CDR2 reads SMNVEV (reference sequence). J lost 3 bases, V lost 4 bases, and 3 bases had no gene match. This CDR3 has 13 amino acids. The DNA for the CDR3 is TGTGCCAGCAGTTCTAGCGGCTTCTACGAGCAGTACTTC. Translation: CASSSSGFYEQYF.

This chain joins TRBV27 and TRBJ1-2; 7 bases are shared with TRBD1. With V trimmed by 5 bases and J by 9 bases, 12 bases remained unmatched. Germline V CDR1 and CDR2: MNHEY, SMNVEV (reference sequence). The CDR3 is made up of 14 amino acids. Here the CDR3 DNA reads TGTGCCAGCAGTCCCGGGACAGCTTTGTGGAGCTACACCTTC. Translated, it gives CASSPGTALWSYTF.